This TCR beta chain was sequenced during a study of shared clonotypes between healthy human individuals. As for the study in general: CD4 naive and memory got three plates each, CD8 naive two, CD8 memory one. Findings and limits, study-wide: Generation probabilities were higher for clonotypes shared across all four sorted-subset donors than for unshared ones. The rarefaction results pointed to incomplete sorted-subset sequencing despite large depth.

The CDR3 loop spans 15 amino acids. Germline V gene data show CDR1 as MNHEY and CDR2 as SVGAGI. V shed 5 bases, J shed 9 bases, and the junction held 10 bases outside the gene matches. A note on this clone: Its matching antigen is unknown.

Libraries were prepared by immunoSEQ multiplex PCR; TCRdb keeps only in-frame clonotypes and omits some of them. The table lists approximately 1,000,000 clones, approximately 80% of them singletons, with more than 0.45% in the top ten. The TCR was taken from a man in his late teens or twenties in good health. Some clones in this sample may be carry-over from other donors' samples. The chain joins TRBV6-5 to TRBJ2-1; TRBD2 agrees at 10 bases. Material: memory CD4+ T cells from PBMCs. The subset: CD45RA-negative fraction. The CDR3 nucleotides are TGTGCCAGCAGTGCCGCTAGCGGGAGAGGGCGTGAGCAGTTCTTC. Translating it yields CASSAASGRGREQFF.